One and the same sample provided the 2 T cell receptor beta chains below, sequenced in a study of T cell clonality in common variable immunodeficiency (dated by TCRdb to the mid-2010s). What the research found in general, with its limitations: Fewer deletions and N-nucleotide insertions were reportedly observed in CVID TCRbeta sequences, and highly modified clones with 13 or more V deletions were reportedly absent from CVID TCRbeta sequences.

No antigens are known for them. Library creation used the immunoSEQ multiplex PCR assay. TCRdb took over this immuneACCESS table, retaining in-frame rearrangements with V and J assigned. Such tables are incomplete; in checked studies, under half of the missing clones stem from an unresolved V gene, and the remainder is unexplained. This sample holds 25,000 to 35,000 clones in total, without any singletons. The top ten hold around 3.3% of the sample. The sequenced sample was peripheral blood mononuclear cells. The source is a human donor with common variable immunodeficiency.

This clone was detected many times. The DNA ends 3 residues before the CDR3 does, and the rest of the CDR3 is filled in from the germline J gene. J is TRBJ2-3 and V is TRBV29-1, with TRBD2 matching over 9 bases. The V segment lost 6 bases and the J segment 1 base; nucleotides outside the gene matches: 5. CDR1 is SQVTM, CDR2 ANQGSEA, per germline. CDR3 size: 14 residues. CDR3 DNA (partial): TGCAGCGTCCTACTAGCGGGCCGCACAGATACG. This translates into CSVLLAGRTDT. The CDR3 in full is CSVLLAGRTDTQYF.

This clone came up many times. CDR3 region: CSVWVTGTSGTGELFF. The CDR3 DNA, read in part, is TGCAGCGTCTGGGTCACCGGGACTAGCGGGACCGGGGAG. The chain links TRBV29-1 to TRBJ2-2; 12 bases fit TRBD2. The CDR3 is cut off 3 residues early in the read; its end comes from the germline J gene. Losses at the gene ends were 6 bases for V and 5 bases for J; bases not matched to a gene: 10. Germline values: CDR1 SQVTM, CDR2 ANQGSEA. The CDR3 consists of 16 residues.